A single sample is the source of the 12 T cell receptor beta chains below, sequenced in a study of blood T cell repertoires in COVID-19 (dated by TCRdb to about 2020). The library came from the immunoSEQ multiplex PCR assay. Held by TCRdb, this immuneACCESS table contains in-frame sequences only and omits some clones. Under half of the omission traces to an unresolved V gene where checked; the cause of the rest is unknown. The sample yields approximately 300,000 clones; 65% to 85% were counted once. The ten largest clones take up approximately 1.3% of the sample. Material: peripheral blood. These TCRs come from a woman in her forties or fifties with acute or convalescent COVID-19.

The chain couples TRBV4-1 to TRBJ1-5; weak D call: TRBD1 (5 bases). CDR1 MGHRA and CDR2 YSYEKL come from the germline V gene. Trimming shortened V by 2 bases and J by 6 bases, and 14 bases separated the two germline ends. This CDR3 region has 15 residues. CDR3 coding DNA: TGCGCCAGCAGCCAACCCCAAGGGGTGCCTCAGCCCCAGCATTTT. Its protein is CASSQPQGVPQPQHF.

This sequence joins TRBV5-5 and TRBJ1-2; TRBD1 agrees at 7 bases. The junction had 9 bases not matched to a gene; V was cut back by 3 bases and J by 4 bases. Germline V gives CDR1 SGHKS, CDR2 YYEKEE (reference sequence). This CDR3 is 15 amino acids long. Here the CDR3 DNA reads TGTGCCAGCAGCTCCGGCCCCGGGACAGTCTATGGCTACACCTTC. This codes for CASSSGPGTVYGYTF. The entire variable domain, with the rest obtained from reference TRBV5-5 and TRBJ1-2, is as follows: DAGVTQSPTHLIKTRGQQVTLRCSPISGHKSVSWYQQVLGQGPQFIFQYYEKEERGRGNFPDRFSARQFPNYSSELNVNALLLGDSALYLCASSSGPGTVYGYTFGSGTRLTVV.

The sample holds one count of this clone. The DNA for the CDR3 is TGTGCCAGCTCCGGGATGGGGGCCACTAATGAAAAACTGTTTTTT. It codes for CASSGMGATNEKLFF. The rearrangement links TRBV9 to TRBJ1-4; possible D gene TRBD1, 6 bases. Germline V gene sequence: CDR1 SGDLS, CDR2 YYNGEE. V was shortened by 7 bases and J by 2 bases, with 15 bases between the two germline ends. The CDR3 loop spans 15 amino acids.

CDR3 protein: CASSLQVFEQFF. CDR3 nucleotides: TGTGCCAGCAGCCTACAAGTGTTCGAGCAGTTCTTC. The V and J genes are TRBV3-1 (or the pseudogene TRBV3-2) and TRBJ2-1, with D hard to call. The germline gives CDR1 LGHDT, CDR2 YNNKEL (reference sequence). The CDR3 loop spans 12 amino acids. V lost 4 bases to trimming and J lost 10 bases, with 11 bases between them.

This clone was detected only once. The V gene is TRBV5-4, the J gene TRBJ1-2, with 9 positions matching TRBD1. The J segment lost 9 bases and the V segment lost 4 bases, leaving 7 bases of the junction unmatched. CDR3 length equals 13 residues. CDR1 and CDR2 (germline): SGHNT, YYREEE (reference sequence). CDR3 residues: CASSQDRGDRYTF. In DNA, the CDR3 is TGTGCCAGCAGCCAGGACAGGGGTGACCGCTACACCTTC.

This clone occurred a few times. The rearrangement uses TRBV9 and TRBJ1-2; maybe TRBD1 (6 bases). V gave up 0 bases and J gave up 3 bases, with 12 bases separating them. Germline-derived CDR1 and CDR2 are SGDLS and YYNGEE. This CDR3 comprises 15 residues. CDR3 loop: CASSVGAGADYGYTF. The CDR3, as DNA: TGTGCCAGCAGCGTAGGCGCGGGGGCAGACTATGGCTACACCTTC.

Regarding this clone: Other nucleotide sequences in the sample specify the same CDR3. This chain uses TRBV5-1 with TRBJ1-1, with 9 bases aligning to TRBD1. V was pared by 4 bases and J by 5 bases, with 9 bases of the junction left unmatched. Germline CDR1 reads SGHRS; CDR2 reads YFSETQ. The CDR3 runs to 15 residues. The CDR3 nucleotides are TGCGCCAGCAGCCTATCCGGGACAGGGAATACTGAAGCTTTCTTT. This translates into CASSLSGTGNTEAFF.

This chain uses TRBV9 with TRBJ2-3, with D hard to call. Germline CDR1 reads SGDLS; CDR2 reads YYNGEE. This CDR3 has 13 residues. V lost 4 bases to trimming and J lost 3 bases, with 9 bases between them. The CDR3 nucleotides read TGTGCCAGCAGCCCCACAAGTACAGATACGCAGTATTTT. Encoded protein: CASSPTSTDTQYF.

The CDR3 reads CASSPVQGLYEQYV. In DNA form, the CDR3 reads TGTGCCAGCTCACCAGTCCAGGGCCTATACGAGCAGTACGTC. This chain joins TRBV18 and TRBJ2-7; D is perhaps TRBD1 (5 bases). V was cut by 2 bases and J by 4 bases, with 12 bases left in between. The CDR3 is made up of 14 amino acids. The germline gives CDR1 KGHSH, CDR2 LQKENI.

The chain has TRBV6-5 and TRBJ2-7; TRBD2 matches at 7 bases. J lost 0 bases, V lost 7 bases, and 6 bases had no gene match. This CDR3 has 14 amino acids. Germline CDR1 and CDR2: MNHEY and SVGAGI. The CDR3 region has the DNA TGTGCCAGCAAGTTCGGGAGGAGCTCCTACGAGCAGTACTTC. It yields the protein CASKFGRSSYEQYF.

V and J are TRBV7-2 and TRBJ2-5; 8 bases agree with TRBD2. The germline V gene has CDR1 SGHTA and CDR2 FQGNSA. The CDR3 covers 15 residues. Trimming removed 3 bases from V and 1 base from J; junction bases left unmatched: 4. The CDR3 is CASSFPGTSQETQYF. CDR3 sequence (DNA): TGTGCCAGCAGCTTTCCCGGGACTAGCCAAGAGACCCAGTACTTC.

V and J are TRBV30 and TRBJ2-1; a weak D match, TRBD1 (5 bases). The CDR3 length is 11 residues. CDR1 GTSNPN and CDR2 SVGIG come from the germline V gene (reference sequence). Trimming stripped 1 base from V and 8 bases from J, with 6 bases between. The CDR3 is CAWSEQDEQFF. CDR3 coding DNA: TGTGCCTGGAGTGAACAGGATGAGCAGTTCTTC.